One sample yielded the 6 T cell receptor beta chains listed below, sequenced in a study of T cells in localized non-small cell lung cancer. Libraries were prepared by immunoSEQ multiplex PCR; TCRdb keeps only in-frame clonotypes and omits some of them. The table includes 20,000 to 25,000 clones, approximately 86% detected once. Specimen: PBMCs, collected before any cancer treatment. The origin of the receptors is a man between 40 and 69 years old with stage II squamous cell lung carcinoma.

V gene TRBV5-6 combines with J gene TRBJ1-4; weak D call: TRBD1 (5 bases). Trimming shortened V by 6 bases and J by 8 bases, and 17 bases separated the two germline ends. The CDR3 has 14 amino acids. From germline, CDR1 is SGHDT and CDR2 YYEEEE. CDR3 DNA sequence: TGTGCCAGCACCCCCCGGCACAGGCCCGAAAAACTGTTTTTT. It translates to CASTPRHRPEKLFF. Based on the CDR3 plus reference TRBV5-6 and TRBJ1-4, the full variable domain is DAGVTQSPTHLIKTRGQQVTLRCSPKSGHDTVSWYQQALGQGPQFIFQYYEEEERQRGNFPDRFSGHQFPNYSSELNVNALLLGDSALYLCASTPRHRPEKLFFGSGTQLSVL.

The V gene is TRBV7-9, the J gene TRBJ2-7, with 8 nucleotides matching TRBD2. Germline V gene data show CDR1 as SEHNR and CDR2 as FQNEAQ (reference sequence). This CDR3 is 12 amino acids long. After removal of 8 bases from V and 2 bases from J, the junction contained 2 bases not matched to a gene. CDR3 protein: CASAGGAYEQYF. CDR3 bases: TGTGCCAGCGCCGGGGGGGCCTACGAGCAGTACTTC.

The chain joins TRBV6-5 to TRBJ1-1; D uncertain. Looked up from germline, CDR1 is MNHEY and CDR2 is SVGAGI. CDR3 size: 14 residues. Trimming stripped 4 bases from V and 1 base from J, with 10 bases between. Written as DNA, the CDR3 is TGTGCCAGCAGTTTAAGTCGGGGGAACACTGAAGCTTTCTTT. Protein product: CASSLSRGNTEAFF.

This chain links TRBV6-6 with TRBJ2-7; perhaps TRBD1 as D (7 bases). Germline V gene data show CDR1 as MNHNY and CDR2 as SVGAGI (reference sequence). V lost 8 bases and J lost 5, with 13 bases in between. The CDR3 covers 12 residues. The CDR3: CASVSGGHEQYF. For the CDR3, the DNA is TGTGCCAGCGTTTCAGGGGGGCACGAGCAGTACTTC.

V gene TRBV4-1 combines with J gene TRBJ1-1; D not certain. Between the trimmed V and J ends, which lost 4 bases and 0 bases, there was a span of 9 bases. This CDR3 contains 14 residues. Germline V lookup: CDR1 MGHRA, CDR2 YSYEKL. The CDR3 loop reads CASSPGRVNTEAFF. In nucleotides, the CDR3 is TGCGCCAGCAGCCCAGGTAGGGTGAACACTGAAGCTTTCTTT.

The chain couples TRBV30 to TRBJ1-1; possibly TRBD1 for D (6 bases). This CDR3 spans 14 amino acids. Germline assignment: CDR1 GTSNPN and CDR2 SVGIG (reference sequence). The V end lost 0 bases, the J end lost 4 bases, and 12 bases lay between the germline ends. CDR3 sequence (DNA): TGTGCCTGGAGTGTACGGGGGGCGGTCACTGAAGCTTTCTTT. As protein: CAWSVRGAVTEAFF.